This TCR beta chain was identified during a study of brain T cells in children with intractable seizures. Measured with immunoSEQ multiplex PCR; TCRdb has only the in-frame clones, and not every one. The data contain 300,000 to 400,000 clones, about 93% of them singletons. Sample time point: blood from clinic visit 5 months post-surgery; TSC patient then seizure free. Surgery cases with the highest brain T cell transcript signatures were chosen for sequencing. The clonotype comes from a boy in the first two years of life with tuberous sclerosis and intractable seizures. This material consisted of peripheral blood, taken less than 6 months after surgery.

The CDR3 region has the DNA TGTGCCAGCAGATGGGACGGGACCTACGAGCAGTACTTC. It translates to CASRWDGTYEQYF. The chain combines TRBV2 with TRBJ2-7; either TRBD1 or TRBD2 may fit D (5 bases each). This CDR3 has 13 amino acids. V was clipped by 6 bases and J by 2 bases, with 11 bases between them. Germline V gives CDR1 SNHLY, CDR2 FYNNEI.